This TCR beta chain originates from a study of blood T cells in healthy people across ages (dated by TCRdb to the mid-2010s). About the study as a whole: In model experiments, roughly one uniquely barcoded TCR beta cDNA molecule per two T cells was captured by template switching. To avoid experimental bias, donors of different ages were randomly spread across the sequencing lanes. To track age-related changes in TCR beta repertoire diversity, the study relied on deep sequencing normalized with unique cDNA molecular identifiers. The donors were divided into four age groups: young (average around 16 years), middle-aged (roughly 40), aged (under 70) and long-lived (nearly 85). Using the same blood draw, the study looked at two additional independent replicas of 1 million unique cDNA reads for two donors, one aged 18 to 30 and the other aged 80 or older.

Systemically healthy Caucasian individuals from Russia, some 36 in total and aged about 6 to 95 years, were included as donors. Around 10 milliliters of peripheral blood were collected from each donor into EDTA-treated Vacutainer tubes. Ficoll-Paque density-gradient centrifugation was used to isolate PBMCs, with at least 6.5 million per sample. Total RNA was extracted from PBMCs with Trizol reagent, with at least 6 micrograms obtained per sample. Naive CD45RAhigh/CD27high T cell percentages were measured by flow cytometry on a PBMC aliquot from every donor. Preparation of the library involved 5' RACE. TCRdb lists the instrument as Illumina HiSeq 2500. The second PCR ran for about 6 to 11 cycles and used a J-beta primer mix along with a sample-barcoded 5' primer. A unique molecular identifier was introduced onto each TCR beta cDNA molecule by a template-switch 5' adaptor carrying 12 random nucleotides. Each sample yielded at least 3 million CDR3-containing paired-end reads. All of the RNA was converted into first-strand cDNA using the Mint cDNA synthesis kit, with a TRBC-specific oligonucleotide serving as the primer. Following uracil-DNA glycosylase treatment, a first 18-cycle PCR with universal primers M1SS and BC2_uni_R was performed on all cDNA. Regarding the original processing steps: For normalization, 1 million high-quality reads, each with a distinct molecular identifier, were randomly selected from each sample. Reads sharing molecular identifiers were discarded rather than binned into consensus sequences. MiTCR, with a Q25 quality threshold and the strictest error-elimination algorithm, was used for CDR3 identification, clonotype clustering and error correction. Lower-bound total TCR beta diversity was estimated with a nonparametric unseen species model using Euler transformation. TCRdb itself trimmed the public reads at Q25 with fastp, ran MiXCR and retained productive beta chains. Rows matching on CDR3 protein sequence are summarized as one entry with the most common DNA and genes. The V and J calls were determined by TCRdb, not by the authors. This sample holds about 730,000 distinct CDR3 sequences; roughly 43% were observed only once. The top ten clones comprise 20% of the sample.

With regard to this clonotype: The specificity of this receptor is unknown. No per-base quality is available; no much larger clone lies one base away.

Beyond this particular receptor, the publication reports: There was a strong correlation between observed TCR beta diversity and the percentage of naive T cells measured by flow cytometry. Conclusive comparison of naive and antigen-experienced compartments was prevented by the profiling of bulk unsorted PBMCs. Observed TCR beta diversity per million T cells fell roughly linearly with age, and a significant reduction was already apparent by age around 36. Compared with the aged group, more naive CD4+ T cells, fewer expanded clones and increased TCR diversity were shown by the long-lived group, suggesting age selection. Total diversity estimates from one million sequenced T cells were considered lower bounds and underestimates. The CMV infection status of donors was not known, potentially confounding age-related changes in expanded clonotypes.

The receptor comes from a woman aged 55-70 years in good health. What was sequenced was blood.

In nucleotides, the sequence is TGTGCCAGCAGCAAAAATCGGCCGGGACTAGCCGCAGCTACGCAGTATTTT. Translated, this is CASSKNRPGLAAATQYF. The chain is made from TRBV7-2 and TRBJ2-3; 9 bases in the junction line up with TRBD2. Reading from cysteine to phenylalanine, the CDR3 counts 17 amino acids. Only the CDR3 DNA is retained, 51 bases long and in frame from the first base. From the germline V gene, CDR1 is SGHTA and CDR2 is FQGNSA. V trim: 5 bases; J trim: 8 bases; unmatched bases: 17.